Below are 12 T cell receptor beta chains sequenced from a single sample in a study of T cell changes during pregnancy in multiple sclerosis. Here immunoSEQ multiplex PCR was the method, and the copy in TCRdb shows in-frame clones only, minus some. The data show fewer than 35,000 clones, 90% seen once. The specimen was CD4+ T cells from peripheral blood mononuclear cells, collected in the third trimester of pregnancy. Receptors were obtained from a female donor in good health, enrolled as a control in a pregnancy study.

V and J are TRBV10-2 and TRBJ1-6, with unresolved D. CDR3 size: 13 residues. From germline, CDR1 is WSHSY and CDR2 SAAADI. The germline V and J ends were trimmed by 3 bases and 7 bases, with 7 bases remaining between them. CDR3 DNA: TGCGCCAGCAGTGAACCGGGAAATTCACCCCTCCACTTT. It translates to CASSEPGNSPLHF.

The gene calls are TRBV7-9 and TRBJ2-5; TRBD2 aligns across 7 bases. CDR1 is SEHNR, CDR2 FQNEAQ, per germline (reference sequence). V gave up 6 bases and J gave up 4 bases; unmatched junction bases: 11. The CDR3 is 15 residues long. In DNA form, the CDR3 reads TGTGCCAGCAGAACCGGGACTATCCCACGAGAGACCCAGTACTTC. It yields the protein CASRTGTIPRETQYF.

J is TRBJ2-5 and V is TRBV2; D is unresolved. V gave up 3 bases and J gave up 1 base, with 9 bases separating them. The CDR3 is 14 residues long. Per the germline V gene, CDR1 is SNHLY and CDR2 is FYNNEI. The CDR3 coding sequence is TGTGCCAGCAGTGACTCGAGCGTCCAAGAGACCCAGTACTTC. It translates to CASSDSSVQETQYF.

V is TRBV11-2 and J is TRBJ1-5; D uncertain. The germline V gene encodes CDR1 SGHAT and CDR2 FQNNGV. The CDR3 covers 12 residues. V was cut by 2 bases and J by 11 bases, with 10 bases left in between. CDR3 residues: CASSLLISAQHF. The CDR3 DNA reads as TGTGCCAGCAGCTTACTCATATCAGCCCAGCATTTT.

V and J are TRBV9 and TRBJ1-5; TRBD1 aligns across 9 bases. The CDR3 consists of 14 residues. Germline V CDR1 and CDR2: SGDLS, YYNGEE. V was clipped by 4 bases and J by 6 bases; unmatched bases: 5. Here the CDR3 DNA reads TGTGCCAGCAGCTCACAGGGGGCAACTCAGCCCCAGCATTTT. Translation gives CASSSQGATQPQHF.

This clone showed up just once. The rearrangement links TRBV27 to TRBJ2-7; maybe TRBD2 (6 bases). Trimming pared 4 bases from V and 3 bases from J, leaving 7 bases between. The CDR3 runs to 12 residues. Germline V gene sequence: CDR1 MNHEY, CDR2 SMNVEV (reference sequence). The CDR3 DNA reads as TGTGCCAGCAGTTCGACTAGCTACGAGCAGTACTTC. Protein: CASSSTSYEQYF.

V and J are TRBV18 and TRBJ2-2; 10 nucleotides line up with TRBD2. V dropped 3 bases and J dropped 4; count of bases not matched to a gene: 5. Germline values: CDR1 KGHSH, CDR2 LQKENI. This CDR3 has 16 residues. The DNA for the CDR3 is TGTGCCAGCTCACCCCTAGCGGGGGTCACCACCGGGGAGCTGTTTTTT. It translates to CASSPLAGVTTGELFF.

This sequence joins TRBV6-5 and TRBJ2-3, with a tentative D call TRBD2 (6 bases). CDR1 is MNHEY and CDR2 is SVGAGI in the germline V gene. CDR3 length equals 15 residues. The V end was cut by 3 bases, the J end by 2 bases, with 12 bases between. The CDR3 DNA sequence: TGTGCCAGCAGTTATTTCGGGACTCACACAGATACGCAGTATTTT. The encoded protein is CASSYFGTHTDTQYF.

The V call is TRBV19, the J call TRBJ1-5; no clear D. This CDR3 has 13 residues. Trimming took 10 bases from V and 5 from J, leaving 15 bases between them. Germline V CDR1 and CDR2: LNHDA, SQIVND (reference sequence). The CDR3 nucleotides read TGTGCCACAAGTCGCGGGGAGGATCAGCCCCAGCATTTT. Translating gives CATSRGEDQPQHF.

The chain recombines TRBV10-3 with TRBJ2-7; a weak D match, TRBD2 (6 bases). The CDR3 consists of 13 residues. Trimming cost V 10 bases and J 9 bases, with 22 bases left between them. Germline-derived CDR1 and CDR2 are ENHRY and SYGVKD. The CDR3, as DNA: TGTGCCAACCAAGCGGCGGGGTACAGTGCGCAGTACTTC. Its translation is CANQAAGYSAQYF.

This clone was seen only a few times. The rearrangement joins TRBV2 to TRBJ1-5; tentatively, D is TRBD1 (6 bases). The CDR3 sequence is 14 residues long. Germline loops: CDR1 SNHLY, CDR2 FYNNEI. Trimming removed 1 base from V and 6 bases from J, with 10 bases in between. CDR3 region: CASSEEQGSQPQHF. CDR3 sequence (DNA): TGTGCCAGCAGTGAAGAACAGGGAAGTCAGCCCCAGCATTTT. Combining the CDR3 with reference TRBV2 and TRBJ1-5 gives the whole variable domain EPEVTQTPSHQVTQMGQEVILRCVPISNHLYFYWYRQILGQKVEFLVSFYNNEISEKSEIFDDQFSVERPDGSNFTLKIRSTKLEDSAMYFCASSEEQGSQPQHFGDGTRLSIL.

CDR3 residues: CASSLGAYQETQYF. CDR3 nucleotide sequence: TGTGCCAGCAGCTTAGGTGCCTATCAAGAGACCCAGTACTTC. J is TRBJ2-5 and V is TRBV11-2; no firm D call. In germline, CDR1 is SGHAT, CDR2 FQNNGV. There are 14 residues in the CDR3. V shed 1 base and J shed 2 bases, with 8 bases lying between them.